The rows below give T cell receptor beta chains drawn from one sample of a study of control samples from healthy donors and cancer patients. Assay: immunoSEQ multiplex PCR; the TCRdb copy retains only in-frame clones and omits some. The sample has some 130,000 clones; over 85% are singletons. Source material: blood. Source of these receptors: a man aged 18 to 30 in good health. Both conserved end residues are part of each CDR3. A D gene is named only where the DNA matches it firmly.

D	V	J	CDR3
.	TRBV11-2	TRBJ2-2	CASSLDPEAGELFF
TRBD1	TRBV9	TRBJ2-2	CASTAGGLNTGELFF
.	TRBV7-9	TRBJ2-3	CASSLGGAGRTDTQYF
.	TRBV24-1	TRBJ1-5	CATSARIRNQPQHF
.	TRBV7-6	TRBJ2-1	CASSLSSGFSNEQFF
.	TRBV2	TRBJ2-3	CASRKSASTDTQYF
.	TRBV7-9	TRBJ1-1	CASSPGPGRTLNTEAFF
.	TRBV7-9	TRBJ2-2	CAMLPGRLAPLNTGELFF
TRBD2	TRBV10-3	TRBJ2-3	CAISESPGGGLRSTDTQYF
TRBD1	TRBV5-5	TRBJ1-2	CASSTLSGGSGYTF
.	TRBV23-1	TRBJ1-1	CASSHFTGGPGEAFF
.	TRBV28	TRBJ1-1	CASSSHFGREQEAFF
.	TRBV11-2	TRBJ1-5	CASSAGLQPQHF
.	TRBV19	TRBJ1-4	CASSMASTNEKLFF
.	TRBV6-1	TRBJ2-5	CASSDYLAGTFQETQYF
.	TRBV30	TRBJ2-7	CAWGRETTGEQYF
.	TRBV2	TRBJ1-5	CASSGQSGTSNQPQHF
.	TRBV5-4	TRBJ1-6	CASRPAGRGYNSPLHF
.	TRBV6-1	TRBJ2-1	CASSYEVRDEQFF
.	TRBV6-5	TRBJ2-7	CASGWGYEQYF